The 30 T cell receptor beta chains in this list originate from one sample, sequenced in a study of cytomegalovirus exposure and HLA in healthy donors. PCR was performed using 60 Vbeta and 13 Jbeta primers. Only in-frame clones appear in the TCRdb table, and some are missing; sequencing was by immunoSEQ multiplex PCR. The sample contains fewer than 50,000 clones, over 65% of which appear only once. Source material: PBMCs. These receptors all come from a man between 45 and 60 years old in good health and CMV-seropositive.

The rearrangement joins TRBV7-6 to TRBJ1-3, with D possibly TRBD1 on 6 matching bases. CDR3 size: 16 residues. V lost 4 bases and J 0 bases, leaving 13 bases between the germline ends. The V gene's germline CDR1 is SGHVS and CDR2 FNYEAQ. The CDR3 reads CASSSDGGGSGNTIYF. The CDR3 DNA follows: TGTGCCAGCAGCTCCGATGGGGGCGGCTCTGGAAACACCATATATTTT.

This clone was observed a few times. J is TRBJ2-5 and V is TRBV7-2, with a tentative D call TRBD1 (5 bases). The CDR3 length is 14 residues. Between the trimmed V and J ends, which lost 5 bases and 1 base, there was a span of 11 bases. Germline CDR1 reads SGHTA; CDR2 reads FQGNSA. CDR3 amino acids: CASSRDSVQETQYF. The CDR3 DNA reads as TGTGCCAGCAGCCGTGACAGCGTCCAAGAGACCCAGTACTTC.

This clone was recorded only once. For the CDR3, the DNA is TGTGCCAGCAGTGCCGACAGAGCCTACGAGCAGTACTTC. It specifies CASSADRAYEQYF. The V gene is TRBV11-3, the J gene TRBJ2-7; possible D gene TRBD1, 5 bases. The CDR3 totals 13 residues. Germline V gives CDR1 SGHNT, CDR2 YENEEA. V lost 6 bases to trimming and J lost 2 bases, with 11 bases between them.

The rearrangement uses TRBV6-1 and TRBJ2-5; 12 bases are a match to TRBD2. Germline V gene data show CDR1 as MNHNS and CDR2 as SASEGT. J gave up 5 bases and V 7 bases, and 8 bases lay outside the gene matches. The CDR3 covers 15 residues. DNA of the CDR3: TGTGCCAGCAACCCCGGACTAGCGGGGATGGAGACCCAGTACTTC. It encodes CASNPGLAGMETQYF.

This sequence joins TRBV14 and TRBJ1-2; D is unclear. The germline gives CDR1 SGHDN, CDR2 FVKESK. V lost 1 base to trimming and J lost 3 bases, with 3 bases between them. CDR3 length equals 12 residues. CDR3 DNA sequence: TGTGCCAGCAGCCAAGTCGACTATGGCTACACCTTC. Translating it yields CASSQVDYGYTF.

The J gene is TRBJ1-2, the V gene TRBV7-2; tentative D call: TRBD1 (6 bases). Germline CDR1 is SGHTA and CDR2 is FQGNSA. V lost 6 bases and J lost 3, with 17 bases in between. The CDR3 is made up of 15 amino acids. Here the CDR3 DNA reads TGTGCCAGCAGTCTAGGGCCAGGGGTGGACTATGGCTACACCTTC. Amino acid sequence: CASSLGPGVDYGYTF.

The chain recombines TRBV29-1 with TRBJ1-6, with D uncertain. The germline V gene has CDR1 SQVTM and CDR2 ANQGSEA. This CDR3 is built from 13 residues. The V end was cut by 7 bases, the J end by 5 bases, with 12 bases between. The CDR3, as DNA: TGCAGCGCTGCGGTCAGCAATAATTCACCCCTCCACTTT. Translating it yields CSAAVSNNSPLHF.

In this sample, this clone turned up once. The CDR3 sequence: CASSWWTGGQETQYF. CDR3 nucleotide sequence: TGCGCCAGCAGCTGGTGGACAGGGGGGCAAGAGACCCAGTACTTC. This chain uses TRBV5-1 with TRBJ2-5; 10 bases are a match to TRBD1. The CDR3 extends over 15 amino acids. V lost 3 bases to trimming and J lost 2 bases; unmatched junction nucleotides: 4. Germline assignment: CDR1 SGHRS and CDR2 YFSETQ. The full variable domain, rest sourced from reference TRBV5-1 and TRBJ2-5, is KAGVTQTPRYLIKTRGQQVTLSCSPISGHRSVSWYQQTPGQGLQFLFEYFSETQRNKGNFPGRFSGRQFSNSRSEMNVSTLELGDSALYLCASSWWTGGQETQYFGPGTRLLVL.

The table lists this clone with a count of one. CDR3 DNA sequence: TGTGCCAGCAGTGAATACCAGGGGTGGAACACCGGGGAGCTGTTTTTT. Residues: CASSEYQGWNTGELFF. The chain has TRBV25-1 and TRBJ2-2; a weak D match, TRBD1 (6 bases). This CDR3 spans 16 amino acids. The germline gives CDR1 MGHDK, CDR2 SYGVNS. The V end lost 0 bases, the J end lost 1 base, and 9 bases lay between the germline ends.

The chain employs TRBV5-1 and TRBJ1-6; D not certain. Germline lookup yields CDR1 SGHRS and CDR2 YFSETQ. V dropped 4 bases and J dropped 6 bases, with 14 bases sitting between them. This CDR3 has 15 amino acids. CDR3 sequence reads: CASSVAGLGNSPLHF. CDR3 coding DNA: TGCGCCAGCAGCGTGGCAGGCCTGGGTAATTCACCCCTCCACTTT. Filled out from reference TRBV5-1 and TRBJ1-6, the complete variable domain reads KAGVTQTPRYLIKTRGQQVTLSCSPISGHRSVSWYQQTPGQGLQFLFEYFSETQRNKGNFPGRFSGRQFSNSRSEMNVSTLELGDSALYLCASSVAGLGNSPLHFGNGTRLTVT.

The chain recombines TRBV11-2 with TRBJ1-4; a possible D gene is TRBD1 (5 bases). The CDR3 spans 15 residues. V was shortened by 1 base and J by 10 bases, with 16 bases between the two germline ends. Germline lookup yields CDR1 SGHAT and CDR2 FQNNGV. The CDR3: CASSLVRDAGGKLFF. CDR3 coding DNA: TGTGCCAGCAGCTTAGTCCGGGACGCCGGGGGAAAACTGTTTTTT.

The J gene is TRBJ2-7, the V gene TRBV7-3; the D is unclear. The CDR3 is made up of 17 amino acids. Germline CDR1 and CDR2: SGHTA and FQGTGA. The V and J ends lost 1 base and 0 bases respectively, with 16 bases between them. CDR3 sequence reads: CASSLSPLPTGSYEQYF. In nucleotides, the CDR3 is TGTGCCAGCAGCTTAAGCCCCCTGCCCACTGGCTCCTACGAGCAGTACTTC. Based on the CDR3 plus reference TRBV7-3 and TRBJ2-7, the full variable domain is GAGVSQTPSNKVTEKGKYVELRCDPISGHTALYWYRQSLGQGPEFLIYFQGTGAADDSGLPNDRFFAVRPEGSVSTLKIQRTERGDSAVYLCASSLSPLPTGSYEQYFGPGTRLTVT.

CDR3 region: CASSLWDREHEQYF. CDR3 nucleotides: TGTGCCAGCAGCCTCTGGGACAGGGAGCACGAGCAGTACTTC. J is TRBJ2-7 and V is TRBV14; 9 bases match TRBD1. CDR3 length: 14 amino acids. Germline values: CDR1 SGHDN, CDR2 FVKESK. V lost 4 bases and J lost 5; bases outside the gene matches: 6.

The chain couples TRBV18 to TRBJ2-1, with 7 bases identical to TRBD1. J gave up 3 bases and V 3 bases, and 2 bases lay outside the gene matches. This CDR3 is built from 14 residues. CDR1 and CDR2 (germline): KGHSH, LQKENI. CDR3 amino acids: CASSPTGRYNEQFF. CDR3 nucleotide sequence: TGTGCCAGCTCACCGACAGGGCGCTACAATGAGCAGTTCTTC.

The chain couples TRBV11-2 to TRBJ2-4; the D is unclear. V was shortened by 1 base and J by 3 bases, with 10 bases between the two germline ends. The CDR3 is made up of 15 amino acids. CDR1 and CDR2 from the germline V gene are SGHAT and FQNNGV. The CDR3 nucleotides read TGTGCCAGCAGCTTAGGTGCGAACCTCAAAAACATTCAGTACTTC. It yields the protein CASSLGANLKNIQYF.

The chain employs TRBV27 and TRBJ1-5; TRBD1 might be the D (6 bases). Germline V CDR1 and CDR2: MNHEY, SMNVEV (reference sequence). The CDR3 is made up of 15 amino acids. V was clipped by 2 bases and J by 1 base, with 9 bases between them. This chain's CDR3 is CASSLQGQSNQPQHF. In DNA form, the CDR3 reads TGTGCCAGCAGTTTACAGGGGCAAAGCAATCAGCCCCAGCATTTT.

CDR3 in amino acids: CASSLTSGGAYNEQFF. DNA for the CDR3: TGTGCCAGCAGTCTCACCAGCGGGGGGGCCTACAATGAGCAGTTCTTC. This sequence joins TRBV11-3 and TRBJ2-1; the match to TRBD2 covers 10 bases. V shed 6 bases and J 2 bases; nucleotides not matched to a gene: 7. The CDR3 spans 16 residues. Germline CDR1 SGHNT, CDR2 YENEEA.

The CDR3 sequence: CASSQDQGVADTQYF. CDR3 DNA: TGCGCCAGCAGCCAAGACCAGGGGGTGGCAGATACGCAGTATTTT. The V gene is TRBV4-3, the J gene TRBJ2-3; TRBD1 matches at 7 bases. CDR1 is LGHNA, CDR2 YSLEER, per germline. CDR3 length: 15 residues. V was clipped by 0 bases and J by 4 bases; unmatched bases: 4.

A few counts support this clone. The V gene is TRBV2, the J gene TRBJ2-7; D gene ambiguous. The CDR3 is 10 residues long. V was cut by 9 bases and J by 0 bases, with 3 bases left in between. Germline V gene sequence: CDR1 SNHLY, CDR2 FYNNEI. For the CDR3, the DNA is TGTGCCAGTTACTCCTACGAGCAGTACTTC. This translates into CASYSYEQYF.

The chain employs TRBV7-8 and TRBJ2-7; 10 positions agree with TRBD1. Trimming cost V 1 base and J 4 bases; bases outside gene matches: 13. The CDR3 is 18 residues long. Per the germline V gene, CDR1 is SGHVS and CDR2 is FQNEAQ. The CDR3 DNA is TGTGCCAGCAGCTTAGTTTCCCCCGGGACAGGGGAAGGATACGAGCAGTACTTC. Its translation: CASSLVSPGTGEGYEQYF. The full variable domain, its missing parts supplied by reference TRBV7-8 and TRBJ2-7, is GAGVSQSPRYKVAKRGQDVALRCDPISGHVSLFWYQQALGQGPEFLTYFQNEAQLDKSGLPSDRFFAERPEGSVSTLKIQRTQQEDSAVYLCASSLVSPGTGEGYEQYFGPGTRLTVT.

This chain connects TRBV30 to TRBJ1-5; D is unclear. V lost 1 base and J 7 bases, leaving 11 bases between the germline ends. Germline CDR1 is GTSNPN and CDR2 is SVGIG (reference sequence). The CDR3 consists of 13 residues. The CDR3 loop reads CAWSGGQVQPQHF. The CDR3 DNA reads TGTGCCTGGAGTGGTGGGCAGGTCCAGCCCCAGCATTTT.

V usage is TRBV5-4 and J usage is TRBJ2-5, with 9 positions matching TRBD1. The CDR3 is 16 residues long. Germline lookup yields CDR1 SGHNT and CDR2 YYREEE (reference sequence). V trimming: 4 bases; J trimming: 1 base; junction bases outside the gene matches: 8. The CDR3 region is CASSPTGGTGQETQYF. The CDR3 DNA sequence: TGTGCCAGCAGCCCTACAGGGGGCACAGGCCAAGAGACCCAGTACTTC.

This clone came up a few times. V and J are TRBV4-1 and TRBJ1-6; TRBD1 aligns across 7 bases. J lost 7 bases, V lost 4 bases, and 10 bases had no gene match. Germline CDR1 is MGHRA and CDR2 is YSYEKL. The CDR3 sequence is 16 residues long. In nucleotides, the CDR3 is TGCGCCAGCAGCCCCTACTGGACAGGAGAAAATTCACCCCTCCACTTT. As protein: CASSPYWTGENSPLHF.

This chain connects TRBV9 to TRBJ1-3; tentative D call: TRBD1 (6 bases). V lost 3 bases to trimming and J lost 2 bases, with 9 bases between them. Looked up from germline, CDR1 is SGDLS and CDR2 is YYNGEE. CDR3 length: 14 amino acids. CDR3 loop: CASSATGTGNTIYF. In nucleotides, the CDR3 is TGTGCCAGCAGCGCCACAGGGACTGGAAACACCATATATTTT.

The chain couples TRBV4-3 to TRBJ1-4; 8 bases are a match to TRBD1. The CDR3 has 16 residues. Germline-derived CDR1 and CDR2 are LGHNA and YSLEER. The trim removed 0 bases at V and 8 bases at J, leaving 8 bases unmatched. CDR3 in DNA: TGCGCCAGCAGCCAAGAAATAGCAGGGGGCAACGAAAAACTGTTTTTT. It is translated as CASSQEIAGGNEKLFF.

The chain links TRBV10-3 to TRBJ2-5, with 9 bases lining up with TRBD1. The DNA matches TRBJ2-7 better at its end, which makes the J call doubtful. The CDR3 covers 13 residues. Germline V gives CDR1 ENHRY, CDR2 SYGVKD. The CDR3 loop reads CAITEDRGNEQYF. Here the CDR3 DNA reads TGTGCCATCACCGAGGACAGGGGAAACGAGCAGTACTTC.

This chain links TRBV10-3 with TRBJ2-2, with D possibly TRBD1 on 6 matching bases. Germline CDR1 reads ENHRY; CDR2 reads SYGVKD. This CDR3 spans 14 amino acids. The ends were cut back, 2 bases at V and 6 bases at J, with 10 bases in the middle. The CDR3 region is CAISEPTGPGELFF. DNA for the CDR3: TGTGCCATCAGTGAGCCAACAGGGCCCGGGGAGCTGTTTTTT.

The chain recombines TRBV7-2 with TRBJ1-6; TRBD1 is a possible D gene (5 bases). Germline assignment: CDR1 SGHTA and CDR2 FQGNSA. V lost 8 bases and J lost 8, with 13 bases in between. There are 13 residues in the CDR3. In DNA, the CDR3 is TGTGCCAGCGTCCGGGGGGACTATTCACCCCTCCACTTT. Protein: CASVRGDYSPLHF. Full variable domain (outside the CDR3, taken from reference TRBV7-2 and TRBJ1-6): GAGVSQSPSNKVTEKGKDVELRCDPISGHTALYWYRQSLGQGLEFLIYFQGNSAPDKSGLPSDRFSAERTGGSVSTLTIQRTQQEDSAVYLCASVRGDYSPLHFGNGTRLTVT.

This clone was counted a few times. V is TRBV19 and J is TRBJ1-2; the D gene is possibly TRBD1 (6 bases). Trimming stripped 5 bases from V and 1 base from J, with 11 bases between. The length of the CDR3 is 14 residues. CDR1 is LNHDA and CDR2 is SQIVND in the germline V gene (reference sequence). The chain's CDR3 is CASSGQSLNYGYTF. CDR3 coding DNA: TGTGCCAGTAGTGGACAGAGTCTTAACTATGGCTACACCTTC.

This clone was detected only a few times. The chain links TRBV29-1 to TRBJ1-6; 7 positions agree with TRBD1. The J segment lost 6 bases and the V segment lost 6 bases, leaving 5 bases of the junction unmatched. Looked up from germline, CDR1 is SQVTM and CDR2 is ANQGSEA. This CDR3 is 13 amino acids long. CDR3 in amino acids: CSVATGFNSPLHF. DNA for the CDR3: TGCAGCGTCGCGACAGGGTTTAATTCACCCCTCCACTTT. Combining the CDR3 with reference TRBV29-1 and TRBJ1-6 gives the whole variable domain SAVISQKPSRDICQRGTSLTIQCQVDSQVTMMFWYRQQPGQSLTLIATANQGSEATYESGFVIDKFPISRPNLTFSTLTVSNMSPEDSSIYLCSVATGFNSPLHFGNGTRLTVT.